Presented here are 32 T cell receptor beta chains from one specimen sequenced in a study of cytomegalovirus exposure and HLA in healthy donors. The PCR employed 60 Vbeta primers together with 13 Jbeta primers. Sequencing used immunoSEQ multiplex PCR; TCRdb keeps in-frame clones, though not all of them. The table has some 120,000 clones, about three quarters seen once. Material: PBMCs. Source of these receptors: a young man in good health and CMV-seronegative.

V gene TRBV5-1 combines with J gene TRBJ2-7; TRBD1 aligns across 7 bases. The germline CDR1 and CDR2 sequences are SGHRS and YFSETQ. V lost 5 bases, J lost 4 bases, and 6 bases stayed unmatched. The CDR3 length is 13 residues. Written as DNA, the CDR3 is TGCGCCAGCAGTACCGGGACAGAGTACGAGCAGTACTTC. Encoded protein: CASSTGTEYEQYF.

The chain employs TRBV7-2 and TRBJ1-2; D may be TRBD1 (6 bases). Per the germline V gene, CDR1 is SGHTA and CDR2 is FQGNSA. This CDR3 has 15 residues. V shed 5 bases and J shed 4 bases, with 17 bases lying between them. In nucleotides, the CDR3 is TGTGCCAGCAGCCCGGGGACACCCTTAGGCTATGGCTACACCTTC. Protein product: CASSPGTPLGYGYTF.

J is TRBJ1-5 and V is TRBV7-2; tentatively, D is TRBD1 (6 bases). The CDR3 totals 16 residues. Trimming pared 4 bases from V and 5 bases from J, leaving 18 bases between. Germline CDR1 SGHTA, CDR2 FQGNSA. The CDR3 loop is CASSSSRGGGDQPQHF. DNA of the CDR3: TGTGCCAGCAGCTCCTCGAGGGGGGGCGGGGATCAGCCCCAGCATTTT.

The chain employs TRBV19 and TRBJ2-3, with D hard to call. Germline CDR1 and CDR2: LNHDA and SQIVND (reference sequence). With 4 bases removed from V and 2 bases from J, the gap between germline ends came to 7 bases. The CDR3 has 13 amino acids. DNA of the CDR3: TGTGCCAGTAGTACGGCGGACACAGATACGCAGTATTTT. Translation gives CASSTADTDTQYF.

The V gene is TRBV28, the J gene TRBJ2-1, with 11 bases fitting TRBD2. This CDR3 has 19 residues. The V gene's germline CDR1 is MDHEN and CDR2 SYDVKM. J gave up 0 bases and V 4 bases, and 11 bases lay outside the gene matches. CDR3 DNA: TGTGCCAGCAGTTCATGGACTAGCGGGCCCGGTAGCTCCTACAATGAGCAGTTCTTC. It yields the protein CASSSWTSGPGSSYNEQFF.

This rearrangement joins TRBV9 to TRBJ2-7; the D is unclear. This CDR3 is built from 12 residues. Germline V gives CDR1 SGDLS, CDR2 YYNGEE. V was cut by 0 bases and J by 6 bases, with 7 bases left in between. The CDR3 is CASSVVFGEQYF. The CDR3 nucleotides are TGTGCCAGCAGCGTAGTCTTCGGCGAGCAGTACTTC.

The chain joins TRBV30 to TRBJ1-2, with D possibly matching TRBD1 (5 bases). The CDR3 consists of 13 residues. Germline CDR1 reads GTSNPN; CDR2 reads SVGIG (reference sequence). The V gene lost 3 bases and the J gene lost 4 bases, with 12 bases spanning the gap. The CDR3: CAWSLRQIYGYTF. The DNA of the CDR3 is TGTGCCTGGAGCCTCCGACAGATCTATGGCTACACCTTC.

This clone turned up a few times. CDR3 nucleotide sequence: TGTGCCTGGAGCGCCAACGTGGAGAATCAGCCCCAGCATTTT. Residues: CAWSANVENQPQHF. The chain couples TRBV30 to TRBJ1-5; unclear D gene. Germline lookup yields CDR1 GTSNPN and CDR2 SVGIG (reference sequence). Trimming took off 3 bases at V and 4 bases at J, with 13 bases between the two ends. The CDR3 sequence is 14 residues long.

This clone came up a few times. The CDR3 DNA reads TGTGCCAGCAGCCGGGATGGGGTGACTGAAGCTTTCTTT. It encodes CASSRDGVTEAFF. V usage is TRBV6-5 and J usage is TRBJ1-1; D is unclear. In germline, CDR1 is MNHEY, CDR2 SVGAGI. Trimming took off 6 bases at V and 5 bases at J, with 13 bases between the two ends. This CDR3 spans 13 amino acids.

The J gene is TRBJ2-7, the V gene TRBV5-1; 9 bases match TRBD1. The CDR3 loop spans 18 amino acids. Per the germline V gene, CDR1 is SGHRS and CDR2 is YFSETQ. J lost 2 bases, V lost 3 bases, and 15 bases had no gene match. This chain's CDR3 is CASSYGTGLRYSPYEQYF. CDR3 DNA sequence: TGCGCCAGCAGCTACGGGACAGGGTTGAGGTACTCCCCCTACGAGCAGTACTTC.

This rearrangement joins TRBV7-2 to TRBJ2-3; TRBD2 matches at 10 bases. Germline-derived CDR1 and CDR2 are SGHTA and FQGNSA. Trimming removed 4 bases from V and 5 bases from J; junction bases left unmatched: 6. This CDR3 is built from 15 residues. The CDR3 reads CASSSLAGRQDTQYF. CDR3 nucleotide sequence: TGTGCCAGCAGCTCACTAGCGGGACGCCAAGATACGCAGTATTTT.

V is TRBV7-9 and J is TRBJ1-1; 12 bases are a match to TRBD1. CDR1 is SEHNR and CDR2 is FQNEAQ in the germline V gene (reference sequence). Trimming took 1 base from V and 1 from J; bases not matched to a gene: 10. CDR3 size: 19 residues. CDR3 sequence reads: CASSLVGQGAPRGNTEAFF. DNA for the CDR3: TGTGCCAGCAGCTTAGTGGGACAGGGGGCGCCGAGGGGGAACACTGAAGCTTTCTTT.

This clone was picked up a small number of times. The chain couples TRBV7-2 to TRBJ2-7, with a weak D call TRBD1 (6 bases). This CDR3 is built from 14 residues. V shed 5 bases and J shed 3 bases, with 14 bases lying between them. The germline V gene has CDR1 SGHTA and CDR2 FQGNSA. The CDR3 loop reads CASSPGQSFYEQYF. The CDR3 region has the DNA TGTGCCAGCAGCCCTGGACAGAGTTTCTACGAGCAGTACTTC.

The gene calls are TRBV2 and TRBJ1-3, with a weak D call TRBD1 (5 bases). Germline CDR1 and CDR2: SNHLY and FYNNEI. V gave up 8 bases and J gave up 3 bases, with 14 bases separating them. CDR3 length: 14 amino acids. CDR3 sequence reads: CASLRGIGGNTIYF. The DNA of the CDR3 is TGTGCCAGCCTACGGGGGATAGGTGGAAACACCATATATTTT.

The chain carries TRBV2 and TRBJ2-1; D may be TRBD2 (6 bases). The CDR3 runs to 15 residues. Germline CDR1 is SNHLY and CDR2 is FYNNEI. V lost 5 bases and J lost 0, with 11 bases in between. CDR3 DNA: TGTGCCAGCAGTCCAGACGGGAGCTCCTACAATGAGCAGTTCTTC. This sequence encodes CASSPDGSSYNEQFF.

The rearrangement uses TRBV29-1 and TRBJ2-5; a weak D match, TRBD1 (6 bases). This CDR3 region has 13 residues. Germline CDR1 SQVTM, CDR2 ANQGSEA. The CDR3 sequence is CSWWGQPQETQYF. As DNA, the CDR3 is TGCAGTTGGTGGGGGCAGCCGCAAGAGACCCAGTACTTC.

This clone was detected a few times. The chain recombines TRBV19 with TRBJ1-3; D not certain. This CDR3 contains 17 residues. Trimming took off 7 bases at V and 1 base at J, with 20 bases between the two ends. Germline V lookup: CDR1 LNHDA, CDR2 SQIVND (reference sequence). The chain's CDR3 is CASKVGRRHRSGNTIYF. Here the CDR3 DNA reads TGTGCCAGTAAGGTGGGGAGGAGACATCGATCTGGAAACACCATATATTTT. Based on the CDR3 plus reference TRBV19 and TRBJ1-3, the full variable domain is DGGITQSPKYLFRKEGQNVTLSCEQNLNHDAMYWYRQDPGQGLRLIYYSQIVNDFQKGDIAEGYSVSREKKESFPLTVTSAQKNPTAFYLCASKVGRRHRSGNTIYFGEGSWLTVV.

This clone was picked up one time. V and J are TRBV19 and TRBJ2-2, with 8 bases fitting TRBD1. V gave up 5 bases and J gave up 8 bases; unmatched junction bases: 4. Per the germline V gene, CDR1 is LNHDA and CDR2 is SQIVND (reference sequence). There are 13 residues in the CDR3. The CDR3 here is CASSDRGPGELFF. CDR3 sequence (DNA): TGTGCCAGTAGTGACAGGGGTCCGGGGGAGCTGTTTTTT.

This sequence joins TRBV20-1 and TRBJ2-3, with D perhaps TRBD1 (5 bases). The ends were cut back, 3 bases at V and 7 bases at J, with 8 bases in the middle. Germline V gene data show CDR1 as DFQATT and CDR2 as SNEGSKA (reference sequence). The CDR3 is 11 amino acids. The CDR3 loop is CSASQDNTQYF. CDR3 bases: TGCAGTGCTAGTCAGGACAATACGCAGTATTTT.

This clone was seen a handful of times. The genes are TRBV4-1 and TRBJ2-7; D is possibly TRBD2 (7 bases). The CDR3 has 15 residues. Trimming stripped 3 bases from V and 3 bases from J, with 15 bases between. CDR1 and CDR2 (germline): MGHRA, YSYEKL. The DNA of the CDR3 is TGCGCCAGCAGCCATCCAGGGGCTAGCGGCTACGAGCAGTACTTC. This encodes CASSHPGASGYEQYF.

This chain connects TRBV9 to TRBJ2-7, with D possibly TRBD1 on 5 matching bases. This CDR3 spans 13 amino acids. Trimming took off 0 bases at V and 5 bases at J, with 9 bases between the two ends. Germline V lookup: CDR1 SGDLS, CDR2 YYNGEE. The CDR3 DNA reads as TGTGCCAGCAGCGTAGATGGCAGGGACGAGCAGTACTTC. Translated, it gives CASSVDGRDEQYF.

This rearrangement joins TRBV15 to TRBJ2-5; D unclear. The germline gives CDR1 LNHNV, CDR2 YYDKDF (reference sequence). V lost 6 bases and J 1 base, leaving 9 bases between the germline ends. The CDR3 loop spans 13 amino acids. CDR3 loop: CATRIAAQETQYF. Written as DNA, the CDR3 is TGTGCCACCAGAATAGCCGCCCAAGAGACCCAGTACTTC.

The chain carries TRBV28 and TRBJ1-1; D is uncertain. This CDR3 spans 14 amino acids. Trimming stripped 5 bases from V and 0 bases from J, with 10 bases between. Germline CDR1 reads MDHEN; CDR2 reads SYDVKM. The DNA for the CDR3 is TGTGCCAGCAGTACGGGGAACCTGAACACTGAAGCTTTCTTT. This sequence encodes CASSTGNLNTEAFF.

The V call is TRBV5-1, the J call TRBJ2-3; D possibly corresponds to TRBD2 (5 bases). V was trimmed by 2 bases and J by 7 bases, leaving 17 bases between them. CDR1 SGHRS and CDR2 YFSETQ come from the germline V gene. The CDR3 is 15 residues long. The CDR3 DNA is TGCGCCAGCAGCTTAGGGCCCACTAGAGGGAATACGCAGTATTTT. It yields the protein CASSLGPTRGNTQYF. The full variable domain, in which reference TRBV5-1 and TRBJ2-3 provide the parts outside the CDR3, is KAGVTQTPRYLIKTRGQQVTLSCSPISGHRSVSWYQQTPGQGLQFLFEYFSETQRNKGNFPGRFSGRQFSNSRSEMNVSTLELGDSALYLCASSLGPTRGNTQYFGPGTRLTVL.

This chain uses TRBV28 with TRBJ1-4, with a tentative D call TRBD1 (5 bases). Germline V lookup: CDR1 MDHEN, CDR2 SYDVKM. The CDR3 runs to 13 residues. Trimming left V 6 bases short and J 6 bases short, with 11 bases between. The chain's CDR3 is CASRLQGDEKLFF. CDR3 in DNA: TGTGCCAGCAGGCTACAAGGGGATGAAAAACTGTTTTTT.

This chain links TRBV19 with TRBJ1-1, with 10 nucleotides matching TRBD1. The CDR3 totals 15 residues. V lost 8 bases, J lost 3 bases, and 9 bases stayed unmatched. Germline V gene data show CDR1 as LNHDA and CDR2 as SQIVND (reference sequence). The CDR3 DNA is TGTGCCAGTTTTCGACAGGGGGCGCGGGACACTGAAGCTTTCTTT. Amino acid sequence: CASFRQGARDTEAFF.

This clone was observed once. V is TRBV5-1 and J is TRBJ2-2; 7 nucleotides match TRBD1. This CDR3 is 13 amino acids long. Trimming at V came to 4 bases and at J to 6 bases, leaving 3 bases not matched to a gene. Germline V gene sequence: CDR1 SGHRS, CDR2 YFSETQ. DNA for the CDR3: TGCGCCAGCAGCCAGACAGGGTCCGGGGAGCTGTTTTTT. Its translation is CASSQTGSGELFF.

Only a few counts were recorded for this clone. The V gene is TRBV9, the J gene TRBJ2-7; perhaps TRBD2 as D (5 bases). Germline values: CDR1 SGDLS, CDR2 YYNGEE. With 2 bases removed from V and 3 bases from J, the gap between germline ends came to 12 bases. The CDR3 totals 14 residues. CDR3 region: CASSVGAVGYEQYF. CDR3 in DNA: TGTGCCAGCAGCGTGGGAGCGGTCGGCTACGAGCAGTACTTC.

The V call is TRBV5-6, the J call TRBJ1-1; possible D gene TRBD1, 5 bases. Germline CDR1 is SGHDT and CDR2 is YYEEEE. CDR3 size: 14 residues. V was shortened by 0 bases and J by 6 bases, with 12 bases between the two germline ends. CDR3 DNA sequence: TGTGCCAGCAGCTTGGGCCAGGGAGGCTCTGAAGCTTTCTTT. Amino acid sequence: CASSLGQGGSEAFF.

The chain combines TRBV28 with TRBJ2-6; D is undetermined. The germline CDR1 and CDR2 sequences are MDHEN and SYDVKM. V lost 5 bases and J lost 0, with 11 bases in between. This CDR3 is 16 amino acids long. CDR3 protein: CASSPTLSSGANVLTF. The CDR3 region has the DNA TGTGCCAGCAGTCCGACACTTAGCTCTGGGGCCAACGTCCTGACTTTC.

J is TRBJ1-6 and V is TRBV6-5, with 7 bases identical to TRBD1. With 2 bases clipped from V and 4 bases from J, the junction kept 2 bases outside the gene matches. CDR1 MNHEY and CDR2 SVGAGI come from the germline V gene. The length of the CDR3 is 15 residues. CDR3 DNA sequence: TGTGCCAGCAGTTACGGGACAGAGTATAATTCACCCCTCCACTTT. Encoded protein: CASSYGTEYNSPLHF.

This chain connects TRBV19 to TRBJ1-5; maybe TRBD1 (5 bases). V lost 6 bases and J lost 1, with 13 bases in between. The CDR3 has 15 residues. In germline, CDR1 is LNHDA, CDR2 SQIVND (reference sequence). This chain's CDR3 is CASSTTAGSNQPQHF. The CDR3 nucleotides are TGTGCCAGTAGCACGACAGCGGGAAGCAATCAGCCCCAGCATTTT. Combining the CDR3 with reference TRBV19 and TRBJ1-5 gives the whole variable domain DGGITQSPKYLFRKEGQNVTLSCEQNLNHDAMYWYRQDPGQGLRLIYYSQIVNDFQKGDIAEGYSVSREKKESFPLTVTSAQKNPTAFYLCASSTTAGSNQPQHFGDGTRLSIL.